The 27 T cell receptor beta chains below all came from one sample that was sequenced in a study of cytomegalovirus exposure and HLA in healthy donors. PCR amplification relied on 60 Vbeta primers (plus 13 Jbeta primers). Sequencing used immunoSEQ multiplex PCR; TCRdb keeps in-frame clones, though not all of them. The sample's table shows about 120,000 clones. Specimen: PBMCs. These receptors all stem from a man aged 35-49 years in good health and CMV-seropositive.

The CDR3 nucleotides read TGTGCCACCAGCGGGGGACTAGCGGGATTCGAGCAGTACTTC. Its protein is CATSGGLAGFEQYF. The chain is built from TRBV15 and TRBJ2-7, with TRBD2 identical over 13 bases. The CDR3 is made up of 14 amino acids. V gave up 5 bases and J gave up 6 bases; unmatched junction bases: 4. Germline lookup yields CDR1 LNHNV and CDR2 YYDKDF (reference sequence).

The CDR3 here is CASAISGTPNEQFF. The CDR3 nucleotides read TGTGCTAGTGCAATTAGCGGGACTCCCAATGAGCAGTTCTTC. This chain connects TRBV12-5 to TRBJ2-1; TRBD2 aligns across 8 bases. The CDR3 length is 14 residues. The V gene end was trimmed by 7 bases and the J gene end by 6 bases; junction bases not matched to a gene: 8. Germline CDR1 reads LGHNT; CDR2 reads FRNRAP.

The CDR3 loop reads CASSYIAGGTGELFF. In DNA, the CDR3 is TGCGCCAGCAGCTACATAGCGGGGGGCACCGGGGAGCTGTTTTTT. The gene calls are TRBV5-1 and TRBJ2-2; 10 positions agree with TRBD2. V gave up 3 bases and J gave up 4 bases; unmatched junction bases: 3. CDR1 is SGHRS and CDR2 is YFSETQ in the germline V gene. The CDR3 totals 15 residues.

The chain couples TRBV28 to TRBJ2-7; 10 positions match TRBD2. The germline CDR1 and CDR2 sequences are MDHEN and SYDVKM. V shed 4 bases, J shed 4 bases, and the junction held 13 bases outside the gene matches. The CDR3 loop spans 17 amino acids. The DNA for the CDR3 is TGTGCCAGCAGTTCCCCCGGAAGTAGCGGGAGGAGATACGAGCAGTACTTC. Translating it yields CASSSPGSSGRRYEQYF.

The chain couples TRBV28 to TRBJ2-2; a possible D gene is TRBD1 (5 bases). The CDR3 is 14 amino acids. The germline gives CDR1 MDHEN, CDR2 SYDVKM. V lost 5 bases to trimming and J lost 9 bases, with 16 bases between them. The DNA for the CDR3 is TGTGCCAGCAGTCAACAGGCGTTGGGCCGGGAGCTGTTTTTT. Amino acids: CASSQQALGRELFF.

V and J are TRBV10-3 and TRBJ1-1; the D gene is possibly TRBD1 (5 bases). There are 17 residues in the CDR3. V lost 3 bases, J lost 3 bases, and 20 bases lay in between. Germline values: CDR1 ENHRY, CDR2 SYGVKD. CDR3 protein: CAISDIPGAGGHTEAFF. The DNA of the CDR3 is TGTGCCATCAGTGACATACCGGGAGCGGGGGGTCACACTGAAGCTTTCTTT.

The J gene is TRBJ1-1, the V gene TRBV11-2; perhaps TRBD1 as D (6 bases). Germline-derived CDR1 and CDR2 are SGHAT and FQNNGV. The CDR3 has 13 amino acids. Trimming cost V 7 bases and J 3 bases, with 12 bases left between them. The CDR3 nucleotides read TGTGCCAGCACCCTAGGGGGATACACTGAAGCTTTCTTT. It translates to CASTLGGYTEAFF.

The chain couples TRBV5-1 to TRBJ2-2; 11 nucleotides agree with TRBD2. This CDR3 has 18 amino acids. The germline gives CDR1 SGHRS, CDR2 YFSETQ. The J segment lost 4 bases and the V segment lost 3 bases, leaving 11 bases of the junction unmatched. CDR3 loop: CASSSDSGRAFPTGELFF. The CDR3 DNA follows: TGCGCCAGCAGCTCCGATAGCGGGAGGGCCTTTCCCACCGGGGAGCTGTTTTTT.

The CDR3 region has the DNA TGTGCCTCTGAGGGTGTCTCCTACGAGCAGTACTTC. Protein product: CASEGVSYEQYF. The rearrangement uses TRBV30 and TRBJ2-7, with D possibly matching TRBD2 (5 bases). V gave up 7 bases and J gave up 0 bases, with 10 bases separating them. Germline loops: CDR1 GTSNPN, CDR2 SVGIG (reference sequence). CDR3 length: 12 amino acids.

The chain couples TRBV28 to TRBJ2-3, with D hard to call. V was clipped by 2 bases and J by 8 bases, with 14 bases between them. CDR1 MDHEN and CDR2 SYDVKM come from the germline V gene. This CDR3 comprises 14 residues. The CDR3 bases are TGTGCCAGCAGTTTAAGTACTCCGCATGGTACGCAGTATTTT. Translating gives CASSLSTPHGTQYF.

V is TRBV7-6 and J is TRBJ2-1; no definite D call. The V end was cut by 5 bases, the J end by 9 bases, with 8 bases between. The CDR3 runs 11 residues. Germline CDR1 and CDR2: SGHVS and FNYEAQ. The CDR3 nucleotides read TGTGCCAGCAGCCGCGAGTTTGAGCAGTTCTTC. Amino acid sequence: CASSREFEQFF.

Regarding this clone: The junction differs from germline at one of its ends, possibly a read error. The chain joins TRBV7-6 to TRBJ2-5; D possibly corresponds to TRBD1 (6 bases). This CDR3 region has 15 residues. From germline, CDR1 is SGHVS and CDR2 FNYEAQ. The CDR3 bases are TGTGCCAGCAGCTCCTTAGTCGGACAGCAAGAGATCCAGTACTTC. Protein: CASSSLVGQQEIQYF.

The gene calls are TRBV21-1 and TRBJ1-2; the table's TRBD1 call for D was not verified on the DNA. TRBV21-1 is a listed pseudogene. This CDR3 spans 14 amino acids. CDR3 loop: CASTLALGHYGYTF. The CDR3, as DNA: TGTGCCAGCACCTTGGCTCTTGGGCACTATGGCTACACCTTC.

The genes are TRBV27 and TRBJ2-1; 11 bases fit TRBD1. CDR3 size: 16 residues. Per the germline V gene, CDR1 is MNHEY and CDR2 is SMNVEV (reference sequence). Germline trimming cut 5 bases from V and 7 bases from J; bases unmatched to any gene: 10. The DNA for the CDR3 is TGTGCCAGCAGTATCTGGACAGGGGGCTTTGGGAATGAGCAGTTCTTC. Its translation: CASSIWTGGFGNEQFF.

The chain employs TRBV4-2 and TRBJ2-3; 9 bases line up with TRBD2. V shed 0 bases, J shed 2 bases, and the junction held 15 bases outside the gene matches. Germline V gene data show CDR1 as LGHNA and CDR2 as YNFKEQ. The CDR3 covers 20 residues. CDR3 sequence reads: CASSQDDGEGAGGPTDTQYF. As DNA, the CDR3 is TGTGCCAGCAGCCAAGATGATGGGGAGGGAGCGGGAGGACCCACAGATACGCAGTATTTT.

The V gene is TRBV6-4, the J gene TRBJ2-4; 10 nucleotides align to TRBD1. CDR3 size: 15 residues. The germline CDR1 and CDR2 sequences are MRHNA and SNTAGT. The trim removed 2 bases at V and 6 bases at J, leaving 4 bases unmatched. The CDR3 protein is CASSDRTGGSNIQYF. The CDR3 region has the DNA TGTGCCAGCAGTGACAGGACAGGGGGATCAAACATTCAGTACTTC.

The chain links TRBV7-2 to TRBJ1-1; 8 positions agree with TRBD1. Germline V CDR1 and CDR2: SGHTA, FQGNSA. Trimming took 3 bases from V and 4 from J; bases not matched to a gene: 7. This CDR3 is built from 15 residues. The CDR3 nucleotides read TGTGCCAGCAGCTTTTCCAGGGGGCTGGGCACTGAAGCTTTCTTT. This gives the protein CASSFSRGLGTEAFF.

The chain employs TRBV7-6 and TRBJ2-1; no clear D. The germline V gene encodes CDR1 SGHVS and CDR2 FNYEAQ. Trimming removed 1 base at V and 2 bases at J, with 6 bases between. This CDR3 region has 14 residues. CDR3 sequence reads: CASSLVGTYNEQFF. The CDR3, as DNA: TGTGCCAGCAGCTTAGTCGGTACCTACAATGAGCAGTTCTTC.

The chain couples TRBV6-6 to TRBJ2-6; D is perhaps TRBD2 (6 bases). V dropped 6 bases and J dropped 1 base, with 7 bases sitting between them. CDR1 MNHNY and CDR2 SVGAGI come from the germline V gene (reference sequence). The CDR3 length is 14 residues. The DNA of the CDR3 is TGTGCCAGCAGCCGGGAGTCTGGGGCCAACGTCCTGACTTTC. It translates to CASSRESGANVLTF.

The CDR3 coding sequence is TGTGCCAGCAGCCCCAACATCGGCTACACCTTC. Protein product: CASSPNIGYTF. The chain is built from TRBV7-2 and TRBJ1-2; no reliable D call. This CDR3 comprises 11 residues. The germline gives CDR1 SGHTA, CDR2 FQGNSA. Trimming took off 5 bases at V and 8 bases at J, with 9 bases between the two ends.

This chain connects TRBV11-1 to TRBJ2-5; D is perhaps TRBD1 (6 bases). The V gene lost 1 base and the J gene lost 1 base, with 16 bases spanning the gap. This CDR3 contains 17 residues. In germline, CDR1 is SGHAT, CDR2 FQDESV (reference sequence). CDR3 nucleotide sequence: TGTGCCAGCAGCTTAGTCCCGGGCAGGGGCCCCCAAGAGACCCAGTACTTC. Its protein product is CASSLVPGRGPQETQYF. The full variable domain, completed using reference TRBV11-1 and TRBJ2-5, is EAEVAQSPRYKITEKSQAVAFWCDPISGHATLYWYRQILGQGPELLVQFQDESVVDDSQLPKDRFSAERLKGVDSTLKIQPAELGDSAMYLCASSLVPGRGPQETQYFGPGTRLLVL.

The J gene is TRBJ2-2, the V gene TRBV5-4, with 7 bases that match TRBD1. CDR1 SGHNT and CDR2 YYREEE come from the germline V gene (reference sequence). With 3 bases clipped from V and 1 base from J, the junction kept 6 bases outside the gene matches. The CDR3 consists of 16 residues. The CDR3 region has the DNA TGTGCCAGCAGCTCGGGGACAGACCGGAACACCGGGGAGCTGTTTTTT. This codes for CASSSGTDRNTGELFF.

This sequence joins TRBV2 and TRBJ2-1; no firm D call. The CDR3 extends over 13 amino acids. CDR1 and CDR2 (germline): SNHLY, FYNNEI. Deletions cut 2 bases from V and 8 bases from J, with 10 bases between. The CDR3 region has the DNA TGTGCCAGCAGTGAAATTCGTTTCCATGAGCAGTTCTTC. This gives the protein CASSEIRFHEQFF. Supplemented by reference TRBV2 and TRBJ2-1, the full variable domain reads EPEVTQTPSHQVTQMGQEVILRCVPISNHLYFYWYRQILGQKVEFLVSFYNNEISEKSEIFDDQFSVERPDGSNFTLKIRSTKLEDSAMYFCASSEIRFHEQFFGPGTRLTVL.

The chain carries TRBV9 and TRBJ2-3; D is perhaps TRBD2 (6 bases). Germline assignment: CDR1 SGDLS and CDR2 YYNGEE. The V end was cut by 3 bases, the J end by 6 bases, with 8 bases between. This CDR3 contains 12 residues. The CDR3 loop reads CASSELADTQYF. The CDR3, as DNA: TGTGCCAGCAGCGAGCTAGCGGATACGCAGTATTTT.

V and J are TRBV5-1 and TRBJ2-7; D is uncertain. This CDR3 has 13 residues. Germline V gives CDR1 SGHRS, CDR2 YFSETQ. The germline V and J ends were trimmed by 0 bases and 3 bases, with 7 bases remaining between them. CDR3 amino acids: CASSLGQNYEQYF. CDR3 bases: TGCGCCAGCAGCTTGGGGCAGAACTACGAGCAGTACTTC.

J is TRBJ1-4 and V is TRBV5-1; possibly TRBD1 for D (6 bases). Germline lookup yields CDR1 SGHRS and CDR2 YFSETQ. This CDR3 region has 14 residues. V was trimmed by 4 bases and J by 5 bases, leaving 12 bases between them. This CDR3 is CASSAPGVNEKLFF. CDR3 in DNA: TGCGCCAGCAGCGCGCCAGGGGTGAATGAAAAACTGTTTTTT.

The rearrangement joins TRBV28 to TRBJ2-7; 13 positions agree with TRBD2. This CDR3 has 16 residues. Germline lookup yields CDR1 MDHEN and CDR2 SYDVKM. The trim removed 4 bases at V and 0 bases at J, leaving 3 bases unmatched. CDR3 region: CASSSGTSGNSYEQYF. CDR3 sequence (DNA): TGTGCCAGCAGTTCCGGGACTAGCGGGAACTCCTACGAGCAGTACTTC.